The rows below give T cell receptor beta chains drawn from one sample of a study of cytomegalovirus exposure and HLA in healthy donors. Using immunoSEQ multiplex PCR, the repertoire was profiled, and TCRdb retains in-frame clones only, with some absent. The sample contains about 62,000 clones, just under 75% of which appear only once. The sample consisted of PBMCs. The receptor set was obtained from a woman aged 25 to 39 in good health and CMV-seronegative. The CDR3 runs from the conserved cysteine through the conserved F or W. A D gene is named only where the DNA matches it firmly. Where a row states a size, it is once, few, many or the class of an expanded clone; other rows omit it.

clone_size	d_call	v_call	j_call	cdr3_aa	cdr3_nt
-	-	TRBV27	TRBJ2-1	CASSLGSEQFF	TGTGCCAGCAGTTTAGGCTCTGAGCAGTTCTTC
-	-	TRBV9	TRBJ1-4	CASSVAWAGNEKLFF	TGTGCCAGCAGCGTAGCCTGGGCGGGTAATGAAAAACTGTTTTTT
-	TRBD2	TRBV9	TRBJ2-3	CASSVPSGSGADTQYF	TGTGCCAGCAGCGTACCCAGCGGGAGCGGGGCAGATACGCAGTATTTT
-	TRBD2	TRBV5-1	TRBJ2-3	CASSPGLAVLLTDTQYF	TGCGCCAGCAGCCCGGGACTAGCGGTTCTCCTCACAGATACGCAGTATTTT
-	TRBD2	TRBV6-5	TRBJ2-1	CASTSQAGGYNEQFF	TGTGCCAGCACGTCCCAAGCGGGGGGCTACAATGAGCAGTTCTTC
-	TRBD2	TRBV5-1	TRBJ2-1	CASSPTSGPLNNEQFF	TGCGCCAGCAGCCCGACTAGCGGGCCCTTGAACAATGAGCAGTTCTTC
-	TRBD2	TRBV5-1	TRBJ2-3	CASSDGGVRDTQYF	TGCGCCAGCAGCGATGGGGGGGTAAGGGATACGCAGTATTTT
-	TRBD2	TRBV7-2	TRBJ2-3	CASSPPGLAGADTQYF	TGTGCCAGCAGCCCGCCGGGACTAGCGGGAGCAGATACGCAGTATTTT
-	TRBD1	TRBV28	TRBJ1-3	CAASGGNRVAGNTIYF	TGTGCCGCTTCAGGGGGAAATCGTGTTGCAGGAAACACCATATATTTT
-	-	TRBV6-5	TRBJ1-5	CASSSSAYSNQPQHF	TGTGCCAGCAGTTCCTCAGCCTATAGCAATCAGCCCCAGCATTTT
-	-	TRBV6-6	TRBJ2-1	CASSYSVAGANNEQFF	TGTGCCAGCAGTTACTCAGTGGCAGGGGCCAACAATGAGCAGTTCTTC
once	TRBD1	TRBV18	TRBJ2-5	CASSPYGTALQETQYF	TGTGCCAGCTCACCATACGGGACAGCTTTACAAGAGACCCAGTACTTC
-	-	TRBV4-1	TRBJ1-1	CASSPQSGQRTEAFF	TGCGCCAGCAGCCCACAGTCCGGACAACGGACTGAAGCTTTCTTT
-	TRBD1	TRBV18	TRBJ1-1	CASSPVTGADTEAFF	TGTGCCAGCTCACCAGTCACAGGGGCGGACACTGAAGCTTTCTTT
once	-	TRBV15	TRBJ2-3	CATSREATLISTDTQYF	TGTGCCACCAGCAGAGAAGCCACCCTCATTAGCACAGATACGCAGTATTTT
-	-	TRBV7-7	TRBJ2-3	CASSPRTWDTQYF	TGTGCCAGCAGCCCGAGAACTTGGGATACGCAGTATTTT
-	TRBD2	TRBV11-2	TRBJ2-5	CASSLAISGRAPETQYF	TGTGCCAGCAGCTTAGCCATCAGCGGGAGGGCCCCTGAGACCCAGTACTTC
few	TRBD2	TRBV9	TRBJ2-3	CASSDPGLAGTDTQYF	TGTGCCAGCAGCGACCCGGGACTAGCGGGAACAGATACGCAGTATTTT
-	-	TRBV4-1	TRBJ1-3	CASSQDRQIPSGNTIYF	TGCGCCAGCAGCCAAGATAGACAGATACCCTCTGGAAACACCATATATTTT
-	TRBD1	TRBV6-1	TRBJ2-3	CASSGTGSNTQYF	TGTGCCAGCAGCGGGACAGGGTCAAATACGCAGTATTTT
-	TRBD1	TRBV5-1	TRBJ2-3	CASSLGDRSTDTQYF	TGCGCCAGCAGCTTGGGGGACAGGAGCACAGATACGCAGTATTTT
few	-	TRBV7-9	TRBJ1-4	CASSSKPGSNEKLFF	TGTGCCAGCAGTTCCAAGCCGGGATCTAATGAAAAACTGTTTTTT
few	TRBD1	TRBV6-1	TRBJ1-2	CASSPDRGTDTF	TGTGCCAGCAGCCCGGACAGGGGAACAGACACCTTC
-	-	TRBV19	TRBJ1-5	CASSLLGGDSNQPQHF	TGTGCCAGTAGTCTCCTAGGGGGGGATAGCAATCAGCCCCAGCATTTT
-	TRBD2	TRBV28	TRBJ2-1	CASSWGGNEQFF	TGTGCCAGCAGTTGGGGGGGGAATGAGCAGTTCTTC
-	-	TRBV2	TRBJ2-2	CASTLIGELFF	TGTGCCAGCACACTGATCGGGGAGCTGTTTTTT
few	-	TRBV19	TRBJ2-4	CASSLGQGSAAKNIQYF	TGTGCCAGTAGTCTTGGTCAGGGGTCGGCGGCCAAAAACATTCAGTACTTC
-	-	TRBV9	TRBJ2-1	CASSVAVPPYNEQFF	TGTGCCAGCAGCGTAGCGGTTCCTCCCTACAATGAGCAGTTCTTC
once	-	TRBV9	TRBJ1-1	CASSVSTGTEAFF	TGTGCCAGCAGCGTTTCTACAGGTACTGAAGCTTTCTTT
once	-	TRBV5-1	TRBJ2-2	CASTQDRGTGELFF	TGCGCCAGCACTCAGGACAGAGGGACCGGGGAGCTGTTTTTT
-	-	TRBV15	TRBJ2-1	CATSRARGIVNEQFF	TGTGCCACCAGCAGAGCCCGGGGGATCGTCAATGAGCAGTTCTTC
-	-	TRBV7-3	TRBJ2-3	CASSLTASSPTDTQYF	TGTGCCAGCAGCTTAACAGCTAGTAGTCCCACAGATACGCAGTATTTT
-	-	TRBV6-1	TRBJ2-5	CASPGRGRQETQYF	TGTGCCAGCCCGGGCAGGGGGAGGCAAGAGACCCAGTACTTC
-	TRBD2	TRBV7-2	TRBJ2-1	CASSPRLAGGNYNEQFF	TGTGCCAGCAGCCCAAGACTAGCGGGAGGTAACTACAATGAGCAGTTCTTC
few	TRBD1	TRBV5-4	TRBJ2-3	CASSSPDRGSITAQYF	TGTGCCAGCAGCTCGCCGGACAGGGGAAGCATCACGGCGCAGTATTTT
few	-	TRBV7-8	TRBJ1-2	CASSLDPVDGYTF	TGTGCCAGCAGCTTAGACCCGGTTGATGGCTACACCTTC
-	TRBD1	TRBV6-5	TRBJ1-2	CASSSRQGLYGYTF	TGTGCCAGCAGTTCTAGACAGGGCCTCTATGGCTACACCTTC
-	TRBD1	TRBV30	TRBJ1-5	CAWGTGFSNQPQHF	TGTGCCTGGGGGACAGGGTTTAGCAATCAGCCCCAGCATTTT
-	-	TRBV27	TRBJ1-1	CASRQLSGYTEAFF	TGTGCCAGCAGGCAACTATCAGGGTACACTGAAGCTTTCTTT
-	TRBD1	TRBV9	TRBJ1-5	CASSRTGGSQPQHF	TGTGCCAGCAGCCGGACAGGGGGCAGTCAGCCCCAGCATTTT
-	-	TRBV5-8	TRBJ2-7	CASSLGWNLALEQYF	TGTGCCAGCAGCTTGGGTTGGAACTTAGCCCTCGAGCAGTACTTC
-	-	TRBV5-6	TRBJ1-3	CASSGGGISGNTIYF	TGTGCCAGCAGCGGCGGGGGGATCTCTGGAAACACCATATATTTT
-	-	TRBV2	TRBJ1-1	CASGLESRNTEAFF	TGTGCCAGCGGGTTGGAGAGTCGGAACACTGAAGCTTTCTTT
-	TRBD1	TRBV7-8	TRBJ2-7	CASSLSSGQGSYEQYF	TGTGCCAGCAGCTTATCCTCGGGACAGGGGTCCTACGAGCAGTACTTC
few	-	TRBV5-1	TRBJ1-5	CASSLEGHENQPQHF	TGCGCCAGCAGCTTGGAGGGACATGAGAATCAGCCCCAGCATTTT
-	TRBD1	TRBV5-4	TRBJ1-6	CASSGTGGINSPLHF	TGTGCCAGCAGCGGGACAGGGGGAATAAATTCACCCCTCCACTTT
once	TRBD1	TRBV28	TRBJ2-7	CASSFTGTGSYEQYF	TGTGCCAGCAGTTTTACCGGGACAGGGTCCTACGAGCAGTACTTC
-	-	TRBV7-2	TRBJ2-1	CASSLGGRSYNEQFF	TGTGCCAGCAGCTTAGGCGGGCGCTCCTACAATGAGCAGTTCTTC
-	-	TRBV6-1	TRBJ2-7	CASRAEGSYEQYF	TGTGCCAGCAGAGCGGAGGGGTCCTACGAGCAGTACTTC
-	TRBD2	TRBV9	TRBJ2-3	CASSVELPAGEDTQYF	TGTGCCAGCAGCGTAGAGTTGCCAGCGGGAGAAGATACGCAGTATTTT
-	TRBD1	TRBV29-1	TRBJ2-3	CSVGTTGSGTDTQYF	TGCAGCGTGGGGACGACAGGGTCGGGCACAGATACGCAGTATTTT
-	TRBD1	TRBV18	TRBJ2-7	CASSPGQGAYEQYF	TGTGCCAGCTCCCCGGGACAGGGGGCCTACGAGCAGTACTTC
-	TRBD1	TRBV28	TRBJ2-7	CASRWTGKRDEQYF	TGTGCCAGCAGGTGGACAGGGAAAAGGGACGAGCAGTACTTC
-	-	TRBV7-2	TRBJ2-1	CASSLLGKRDSEQFF	TGTGCCAGCAGCTTACTCGGGAAGAGGGATAGTGAGCAGTTCTTC
-	TRBD1	TRBV5-1	TRBJ2-1	CASSSLGQGVSNEQFF	TGCGCCAGCAGCTCCCTGGGACAGGGGGTCAGCAATGAGCAGTTCTTC
-	TRBD1	TRBV19	TRBJ2-6	CASSPHRPGQGVGIGANVLTF	TGTGCCAGTAGTCCCCACCGTCCGGGACAGGGGGTAGGGATTGGGGCCAACGTCCTGACTTTC
-	-	TRBV5-1	TRBJ1-2	CASSLAQGLKGYTF	TGCGCCAGCAGCTTGGCACAGGGTTTGAAGGGCTACACCTTC
-	TRBD2	TRBV19	TRBJ2-3	CASSIEGRGGADTQYF	TGTGCCAGTAGTATAGAGGGGAGGGGAGGGGCAGATACGCAGTATTTT
-	TRBD2	TRBV19	TRBJ2-5	CASSISGGGETQYF	TGTGCCAGTAGTATCTCGGGGGGGGGAGAGACCCAGTACTTC
once	-	TRBV5-6	TRBJ2-1	CASSSQGCEQFF	TGTGCCAGCAGCTCACAGGGATGCGAGCAGTTCTTC